Below, 22 T cell receptor beta chains from the same sample are listed, as sequenced in a study of T cells after somatic rescue of genetic block. Using immunoSEQ multiplex PCR, the repertoire was profiled, and TCRdb retains in-frame clones only, with some absent. The table includes 55,000 to 70,000 clones, less than 95% detected once. Source material: peripheral blood mononuclear cells (PBMCs). These receptor sequences come from a man between 40 and 49 years old.

This chain uses TRBV28 with TRBJ2-7; 8 bases line up with TRBD2. Germline V gene lookup returns CDR1 MDHEN and CDR2 SYDVKM. The trim removed 8 bases at V and 0 bases at J, leaving 12 bases unmatched. The CDR3 has 16 residues. The CDR3 loop is CASDGQGSGASYEQYF. CDR3 nucleotides: TGTGCCAGCGATGGGCAGGGTAGCGGGGCCTCCTACGAGCAGTACTTC.

The chain links TRBV14 to TRBJ2-1; 11 nucleotides align to TRBD1. After removal of 3 bases from V and 5 bases from J, the junction contained 3 bases not matched to a gene. The germline V gene has CDR1 SGHDN and CDR2 FVKESK. There are 15 residues in the CDR3. CDR3 DNA sequence: TGTGCCAGCAGCCACCCGGGACAGGGGGACAATGAGCAGTTCTTC. This translates into CASSHPGQGDNEQFF.

The chain employs TRBV9 and TRBJ2-7, with D unresolved. CDR1 and CDR2 from the germline V gene are SGDLS and YYNGEE. The CDR3 is 13 amino acids. Trimming cost V 0 bases and J 2 bases, with 6 bases left between them. The CDR3 loop is CASSVGGTYEQYF. DNA of the CDR3: TGTGCCAGCAGCGTAGGAGGAACCTACGAGCAGTACTTC.

V usage is TRBV7-9 and J usage is TRBJ2-7; no firm D call. The germline gives CDR1 SEHNR, CDR2 FQNEAQ (reference sequence). V was trimmed by 0 bases and J by 9 bases, leaving 15 bases between them. This CDR3 comprises 14 residues. CDR3 in DNA: TGTGCCAGCAGCTTAGCAGGCAGCGAGGTTAGGCAGTACTTC. It codes for CASSLAGSEVRQYF.

The V and J genes are TRBV9 and TRBJ2-7, with 9 positions matching TRBD1. The CDR3 sequence is 14 residues long. CDR1 is SGDLS and CDR2 is YYNGEE in the germline V gene. The trim removed 0 bases at V and 8 bases at J, leaving 6 bases unmatched. This chain's CDR3 is CASSVGGQGGKQYF. The CDR3 coding sequence is TGTGCCAGCAGCGTAGGGGGACAGGGCGGGAAGCAGTACTTC.

This chain joins TRBV6-1 and TRBJ2-7, with D possibly TRBD2 on 7 matching bases. CDR1 is MNHNS and CDR2 is SASEGT in the germline V gene. CDR3 length: 15 residues. The V end was cut by 2 bases, the J end by 1 base, with 12 bases between. This chain's CDR3 is CASSERGEGSYEQYF. The CDR3 nucleotides are TGTGCCAGCAGTGAAAGGGGGGAGGGGTCCTACGAGCAGTACTTC.

This chain uses TRBV4-1 with TRBJ2-5; 8 bases map to TRBD2. The CDR3 sequence is 16 residues long. Looked up from germline, CDR1 is MGHRA and CDR2 is YSYEKL. Germline trimming cut 0 bases from V and 1 base from J; bases unmatched to any gene: 4. In nucleotides, the CDR3 is TGCGCCAGCAGCCAAGAAGAAGCGGGAGTCCAAGAGACCCAGTACTTC. Translating it yields CASSQEEAGVQETQYF.

V is TRBV10-2 and J is TRBJ2-5; the D gene is possibly TRBD2 (6 bases). With 4 bases removed from V and 2 bases from J, the gap between germline ends came to 11 bases. The CDR3 is 14 residues long. CDR1 WSHSY and CDR2 SAAADI come from the germline V gene. CDR3 residues: CASSAGRRQETQYF. The CDR3 nucleotides are TGCGCCAGCAGTGCCGGGAGAAGGCAAGAGACCCAGTACTTC.

The rearrangement links TRBV27 to TRBJ2-7; D ambiguous. Between the trimmed V and J ends, which lost 4 bases and 2 bases, there was a span of 9 bases. Germline CDR1 MNHEY, CDR2 SMNVEV (reference sequence). This CDR3 is 13 amino acids long. CDR3 coding DNA: TGTGCCAGCAGTTCCCCGAGAACCTACGAGCAGTACTTC. It yields the protein CASSSPRTYEQYF.

The chain uses TRBV2 and TRBJ2-1, with 10 bases matching TRBD1. The ends lost 1 base at V and 15 bases at J; junction bases unmatched: 12. Germline CDR1 and CDR2: SNHLY and FYNNEI. The length of the CDR3 is 15 residues. The CDR3 DNA follows: TGTGCCAGCAGTGAAGGGGGACAGGGGTCTGGAATTGCGTTCTTC. Amino acids: CASSEGGQGSGIAFF.

The V gene is TRBV9, the J gene TRBJ2-2, with D perhaps TRBD1 (6 bases). CDR3 length equals 16 residues. CDR1 and CDR2 from the germline V gene are SGDLS and YYNGEE. Trimming took 6 bases from V and 0 from J, leaving 15 bases between them. The CDR3 DNA reads TGTGCCAGCACCCAAGGGACAAATGCGAACACCGGGGAGCTGTTTTTT. This translates into CASTQGTNANTGELFF.

CDR3 in DNA: TGCGCCAGCGGAGACAGGGTTGCGTACGAGCAGTACTTC. Protein: CASGDRVAYEQYF. The gene calls are TRBV10-2 and TRBJ2-7, with 7 positions matching TRBD1. Germline loops: CDR1 WSHSY, CDR2 SAAADI. The CDR3 spans 13 residues. After removal of 8 bases from V and 4 bases from J, the junction contained 8 bases not matched to a gene.

This clone came up once. The gene calls are TRBV27 and TRBJ2-7; D possibly corresponds to TRBD1 (6 bases). Germline values: CDR1 MNHEY, CDR2 SMNVEV (reference sequence). V lost 6 bases, J lost 0 bases, and 12 bases lay in between. The CDR3 sequence is 14 residues long. In DNA, the CDR3 is TGTGCCAGCAGGACTACAGGGAGCTCCTACGAGCAGTACTTC. The encoded protein is CASRTTGSSYEQYF.

The genes are TRBV7-2 and TRBJ2-7, with D unclear. Germline V gene sequence: CDR1 SGHTA, CDR2 FQGNSA. Trimming removed 1 base at V and 1 base at J, with 5 bases between. This CDR3 contains 13 residues. In nucleotides, the CDR3 is TGTGCCAGCAGCTTAGGTCGGTCCTACGAGCAGTACTTC. This codes for CASSLGRSYEQYF. The full variable domain, its missing parts supplied by reference TRBV7-2 and TRBJ2-7, is GAGVSQSPSNKVTEKGKDVELRCDPISGHTALYWYRQSLGQGLEFLIYFQGNSAPDKSGLPSDRFSAERTGGSVSTLTIQRTQQEDSAVYLCASSLGRSYEQYFGPGTRLTVT.

The V and J genes are TRBV16 and TRBJ2-1, with 7 positions matching TRBD1. Germline V gene sequence: CDR1 KGHSY, CDR2 FQNENV. This CDR3 has 17 residues. With 1 base clipped from V and 0 bases from J, the junction kept 6 bases outside the gene matches. The CDR3 sequence is CASSQWETGSSYNEQFF. In DNA form, the CDR3 reads TGTGCCAGCAGCCAATGGGAGACAGGGAGCTCCTACAATGAGCAGTTCTTC.

Only one count was recorded for this clone. This rearrangement joins TRBV4-2 to TRBJ2-1, with D perhaps TRBD2 (5 bases). The V end lost 0 bases, the J end lost 6 bases, and 9 bases lay between the germline ends. The CDR3 covers 14 residues. CDR1 and CDR2 (germline): LGHNA, YNFKEQ. The CDR3 DNA reads as TGTGCCAGCAGCCAAGAGGAGGCTTTCAATGAGCAGTTCTTC. Its translation: CASSQEEAFNEQFF.

The gene calls are TRBV11-3 and TRBJ2-2; D is undetermined. The germline V and J ends were trimmed by 4 bases and 3 bases, with 9 bases remaining between them. This CDR3 has 14 residues. Germline values: CDR1 SGHNT, CDR2 YENEEA. DNA for the CDR3: TGTGCCAGCAGCTGGGCTGCTTACACCGGGGAGCTGTTTTTT. Residues: CASSWAAYTGELFF. Full variable domain (missing parts from reference TRBV11-3 and TRBJ2-2): EAGVVQSPRYKIIEKKQPVAFWCNPISGHNTLYWYLQNLGQGPELLIRYENEEAVDDSQLPKDRFSAERLKGVDSTLKIQPAELGDSAVYLCASSWAAYTGELFFGEGSRLTVL.

The rearrangement joins TRBV6-6 to TRBJ2-7; D gene unclear. This CDR3 is 13 amino acids long. CDR1 and CDR2 from the germline V gene are MNHNY and SVGAGI (reference sequence). Trimming cost V 4 bases and J 6 bases, with 13 bases left between them. Written as DNA, the CDR3 is TGTGCCAGCAGTTTTTACGGGCGAAGCGAGCAGTACTTC. This translates into CASSFYGRSEQYF.

The chain joins TRBV19 to TRBJ1-4; no reliable D call. Looked up from germline, CDR1 is LNHDA and CDR2 is SQIVND (reference sequence). Trimming shortened V by 3 bases and J by 5 bases, and 10 bases separated the two germline ends. This CDR3 has 14 residues. The CDR3 nucleotides are TGTGCCAGTAGTATGGAAGAGAGAAATGAAAAACTGTTTTTT. Translating gives CASSMEERNEKLFF.

The chain recombines TRBV10-3 with TRBJ1-2, with 9 bases that match TRBD1. The CDR3 extends over 13 amino acids. V trimming: 4 bases; J trimming: 8 bases; junction bases outside the gene matches: 5. Germline CDR1 reads ENHRY; CDR2 reads SYGVKD. CDR3 region: CAISAGQGWGYTF. DNA for the CDR3: TGTGCCATCAGTGCGGGACAGGGTTGGGGCTACACCTTC.

This chain connects TRBV6-1 to TRBJ2-7, with TRBD2 matching 8 bases. The V gene's germline CDR1 is MNHNS and CDR2 SASEGT. The junction had 4 bases not matched to a gene; V was cut back by 2 bases and J by 4 bases. The CDR3 sequence is 14 residues long. In DNA, the CDR3 is TGTGCCAGCAGTGAACCTCGGGGGGGTTACGAGCAGTACTTC. Protein product: CASSEPRGGYEQYF.

The J gene is TRBJ1-6, the V gene TRBV5-6, with D unresolved. CDR1 and CDR2 from the germline V gene are SGHDT and YYEEEE. There are 15 residues in the CDR3. Deletions cut 4 bases from V and 0 bases from J, with 8 bases between. Here the CDR3 reads CASSLGSSYNSPLHF. Written as DNA, the CDR3 is TGTGCCAGCAGCCTCGGGAGCTCCTATAATTCACCCCTCCACTTT.